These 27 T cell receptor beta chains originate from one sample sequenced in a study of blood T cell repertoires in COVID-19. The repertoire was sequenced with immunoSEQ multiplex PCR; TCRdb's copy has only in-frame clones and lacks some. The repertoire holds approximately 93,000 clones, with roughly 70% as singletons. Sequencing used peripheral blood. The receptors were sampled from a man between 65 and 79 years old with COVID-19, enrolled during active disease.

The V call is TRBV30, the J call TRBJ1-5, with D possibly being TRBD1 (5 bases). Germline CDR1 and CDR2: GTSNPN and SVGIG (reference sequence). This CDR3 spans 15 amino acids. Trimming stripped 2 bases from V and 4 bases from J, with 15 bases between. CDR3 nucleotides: TGTGCCTGGAGTCCAGGGCCCGGCCGGAATCAGCCCCAGCATTTT. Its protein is CAWSPGPGRNQPQHF.

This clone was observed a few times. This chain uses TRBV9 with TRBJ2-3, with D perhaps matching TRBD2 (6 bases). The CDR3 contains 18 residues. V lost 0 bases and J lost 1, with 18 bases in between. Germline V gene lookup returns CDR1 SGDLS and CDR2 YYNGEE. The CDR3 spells CASSVEGAPSERTDTQYF. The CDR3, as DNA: TGTGCCAGCAGCGTAGAAGGGGCCCCTAGCGAACGCACAGATACGCAGTATTTT.

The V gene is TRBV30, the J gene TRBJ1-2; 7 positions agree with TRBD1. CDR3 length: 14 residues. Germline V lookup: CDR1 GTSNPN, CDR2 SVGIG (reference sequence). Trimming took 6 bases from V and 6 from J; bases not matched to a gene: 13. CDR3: CACPTGQGVNGYTF. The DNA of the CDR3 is TGTGCCTGCCCTACAGGGCAGGGGGTGAATGGCTACACCTTC.

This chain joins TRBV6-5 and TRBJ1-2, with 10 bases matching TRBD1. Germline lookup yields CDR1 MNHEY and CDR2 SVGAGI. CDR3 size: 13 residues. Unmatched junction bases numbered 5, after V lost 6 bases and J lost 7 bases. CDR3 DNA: TGTGCCAGCAGGACCGGGACAGGGGCTGGCTACACCTTC. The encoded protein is CASRTGTGAGYTF.

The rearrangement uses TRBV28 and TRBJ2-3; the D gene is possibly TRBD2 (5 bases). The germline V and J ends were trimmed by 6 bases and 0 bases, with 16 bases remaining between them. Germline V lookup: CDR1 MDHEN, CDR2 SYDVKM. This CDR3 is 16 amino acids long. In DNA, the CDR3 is TGTGCCAGCAGGGTCGGGTCGCGGACTAGCACAGATACGCAGTATTTT. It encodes CASRVGSRTSTDTQYF.

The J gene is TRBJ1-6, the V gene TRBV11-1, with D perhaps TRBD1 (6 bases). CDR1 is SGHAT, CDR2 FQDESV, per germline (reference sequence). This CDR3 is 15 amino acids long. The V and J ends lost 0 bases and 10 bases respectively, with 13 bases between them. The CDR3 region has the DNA TGTGCCAGCAGCTTAGCCGCGCGGGGGGCCTCACCCCTCCACTTT. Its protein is CASSLAARGASPLHF.

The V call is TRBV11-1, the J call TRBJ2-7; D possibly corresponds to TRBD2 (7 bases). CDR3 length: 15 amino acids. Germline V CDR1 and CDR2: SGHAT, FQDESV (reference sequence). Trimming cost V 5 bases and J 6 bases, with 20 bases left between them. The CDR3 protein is CASSVTRGASVEQYF. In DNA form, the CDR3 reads TGTGCCAGCAGCGTTACTCGGGGGGCTTCTGTCGAGCAGTACTTC. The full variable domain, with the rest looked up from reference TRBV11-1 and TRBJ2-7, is EAEVAQSPRYKITEKSQAVAFWCDPISGHATLYWYRQILGQGPELLVQFQDESVVDDSQLPKDRFSAERLKGVDSTLKIQPAELGDSAMYLCASSVTRGASVEQYFGPGTRLTVT.

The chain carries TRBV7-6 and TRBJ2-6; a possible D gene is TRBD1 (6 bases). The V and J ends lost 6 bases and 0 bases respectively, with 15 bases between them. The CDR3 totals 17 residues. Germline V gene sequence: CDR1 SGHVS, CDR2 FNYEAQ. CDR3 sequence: CASSPQGHVSGANVLTF. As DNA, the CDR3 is TGTGCCAGCAGTCCACAGGGCCATGTCTCTGGGGCCAACGTCCTGACTTTC.

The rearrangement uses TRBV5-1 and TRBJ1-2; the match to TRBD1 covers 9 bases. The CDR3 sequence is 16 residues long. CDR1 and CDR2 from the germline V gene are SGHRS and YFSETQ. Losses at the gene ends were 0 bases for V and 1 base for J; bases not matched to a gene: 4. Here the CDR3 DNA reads TGCGCCAGCAGCTTGGCATCGGACAGGGGTAACTATGGCTACACCTTC. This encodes CASSLASDRGNYGYTF.

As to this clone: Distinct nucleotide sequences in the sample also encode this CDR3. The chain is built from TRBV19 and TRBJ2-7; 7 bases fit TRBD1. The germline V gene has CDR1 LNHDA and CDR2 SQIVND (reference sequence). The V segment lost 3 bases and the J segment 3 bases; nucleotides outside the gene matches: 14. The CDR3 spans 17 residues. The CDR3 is CASSISPEGAGYYEQYF. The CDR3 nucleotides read TGTGCCAGTAGTATTTCCCCCGAGGGGGCAGGTTACTACGAGCAGTACTTC. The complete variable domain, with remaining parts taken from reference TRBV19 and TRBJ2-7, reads DGGITQSPKYLFRKEGQNVTLSCEQNLNHDAMYWYRQDPGQGLRLIYYSQIVNDFQKGDIAEGYSVSREKKESFPLTVTSAQKNPTAFYLCASSISPEGAGYYEQYFGPGTRLTVT.

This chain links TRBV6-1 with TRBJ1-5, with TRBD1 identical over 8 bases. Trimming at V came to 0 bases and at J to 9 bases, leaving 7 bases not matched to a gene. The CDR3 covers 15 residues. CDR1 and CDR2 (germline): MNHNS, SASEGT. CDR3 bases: TGTGCCAGCAGTGAAGCCGGACAGGGTGCTCGGCCCCAGCATTTT. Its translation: CASSEAGQGARPQHF.

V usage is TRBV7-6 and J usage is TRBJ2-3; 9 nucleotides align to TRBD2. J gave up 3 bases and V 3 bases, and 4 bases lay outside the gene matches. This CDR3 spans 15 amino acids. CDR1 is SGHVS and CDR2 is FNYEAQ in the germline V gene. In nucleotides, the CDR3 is TGTGCCAGCAGCTTTGCGGGAGGGCCAACAGATACGCAGTATTTT. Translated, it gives CASSFAGGPTDTQYF. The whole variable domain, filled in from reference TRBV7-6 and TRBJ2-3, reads GAGVSQSPRYKVTKRGQDVALRCDPISGHVSLYWYRQALGQGPEFLTYFNYEAQQDKSGLPNDRFSAERPEGSISTLTIQRTEQRDSAMYRCASSFAGGPTDTQYFGPGTRLTVL.

For the CDR3, the DNA is TGTGCCAGCACCCTGACAGGGGGTTCCTACGAGCAGTACTTC. Amino acids: CASTLTGGSYEQYF. This chain joins TRBV27 and TRBJ2-7; TRBD1 matches 9 bases. The CDR3 covers 14 residues. The junction had 5 bases not matched to a gene; V was cut back by 7 bases and J by 1 base. Germline values: CDR1 MNHEY, CDR2 SMNVEV (reference sequence).

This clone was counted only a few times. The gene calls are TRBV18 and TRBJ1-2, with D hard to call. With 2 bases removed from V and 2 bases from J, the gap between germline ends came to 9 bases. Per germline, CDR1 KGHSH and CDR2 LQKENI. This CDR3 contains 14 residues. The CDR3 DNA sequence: TGTGCCAGCTCACCAATAGAACAGAACTATGGCTACACCTTC. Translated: CASSPIEQNYGYTF.

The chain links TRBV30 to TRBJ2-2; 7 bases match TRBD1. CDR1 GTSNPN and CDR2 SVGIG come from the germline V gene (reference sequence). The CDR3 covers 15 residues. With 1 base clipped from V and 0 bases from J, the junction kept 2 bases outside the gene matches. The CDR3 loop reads CAWSDRGANTGELFF. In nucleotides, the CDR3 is TGTGCCTGGAGTGACAGGGGCGCGAACACCGGGGAGCTGTTTTTT.

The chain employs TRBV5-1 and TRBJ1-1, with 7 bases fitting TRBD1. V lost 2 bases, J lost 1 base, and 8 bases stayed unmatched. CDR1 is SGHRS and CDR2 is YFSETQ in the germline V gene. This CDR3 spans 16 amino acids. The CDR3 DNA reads TGCGCCAGCAGCTTAGGACAGGTTCGAACGAACACTGAAGCTTTCTTT. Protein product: CASSLGQVRTNTEAFF.

CDR3 amino acids: CASSFSVTDTQYF. The CDR3 bases are TGTGCCAGCAGCTTTTCCGTCACAGATACGCAGTATTTT. This chain connects TRBV7-8 to TRBJ2-3; D remains unclear. With 3 bases removed from V and 2 bases from J, the gap between germline ends came to 6 bases. Germline values: CDR1 SGHVS, CDR2 FQNEAQ. There are 13 residues in the CDR3. The entire variable domain, with the rest obtained from reference TRBV7-8 and TRBJ2-3, is as follows: GAGVSQSPRYKVAKRGQDVALRCDPISGHVSLFWYQQALGQGPEFLTYFQNEAQLDKSGLPSDRFFAERPEGSVSTLKIQRTQQEDSAVYLCASSFSVTDTQYFGPGTRLTVL.

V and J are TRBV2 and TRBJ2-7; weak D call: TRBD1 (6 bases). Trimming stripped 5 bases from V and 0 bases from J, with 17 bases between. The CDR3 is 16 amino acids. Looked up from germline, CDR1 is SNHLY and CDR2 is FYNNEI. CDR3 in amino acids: CASSYERTGNSYEQYF. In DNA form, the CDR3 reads TGTGCCAGCAGTTACGAACGCACAGGGAACTCCTACGAGCAGTACTTC.

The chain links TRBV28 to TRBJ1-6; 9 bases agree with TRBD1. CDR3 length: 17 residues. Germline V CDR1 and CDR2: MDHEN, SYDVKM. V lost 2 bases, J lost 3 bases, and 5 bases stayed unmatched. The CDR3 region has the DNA TGTGCCAGCAGTTTAAGGGACAGGGAGATCTATAATTCACCCCTCCACTTT. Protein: CASSLRDREIYNSPLHF.

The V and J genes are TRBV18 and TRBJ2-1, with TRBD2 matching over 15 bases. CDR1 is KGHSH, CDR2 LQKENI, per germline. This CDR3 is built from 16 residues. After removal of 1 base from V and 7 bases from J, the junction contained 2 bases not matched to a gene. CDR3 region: CASSPHGLAGGNEQFF. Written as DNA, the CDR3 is TGTGCCAGCTCACCACATGGACTAGCGGGAGGGAATGAGCAGTTCTTC.

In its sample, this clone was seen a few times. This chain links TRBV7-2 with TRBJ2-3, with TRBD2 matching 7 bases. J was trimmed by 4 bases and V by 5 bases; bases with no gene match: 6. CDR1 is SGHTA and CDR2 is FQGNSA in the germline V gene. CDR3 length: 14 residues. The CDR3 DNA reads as TGTGCCAGCAGCCCAGGACTAGAGTCAGATACGCAGTATTTT. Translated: CASSPGLESDTQYF.

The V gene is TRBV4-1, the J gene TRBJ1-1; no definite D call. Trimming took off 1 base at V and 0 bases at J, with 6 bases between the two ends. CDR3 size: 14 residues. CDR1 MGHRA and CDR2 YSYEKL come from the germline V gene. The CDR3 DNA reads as TGCGCCAGCAGCCAAGGGCAGTTGAACACTGAAGCTTTCTTT. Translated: CASSQGQLNTEAFF.

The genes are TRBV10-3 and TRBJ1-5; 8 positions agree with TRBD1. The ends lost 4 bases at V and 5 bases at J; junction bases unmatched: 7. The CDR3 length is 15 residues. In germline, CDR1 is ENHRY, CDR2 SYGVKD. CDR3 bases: TGTGCCATCAGTGCAGCACAGGGGGGGGATCAGCCCCAGCATTTT. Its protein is CAISAAQGGDQPQHF.

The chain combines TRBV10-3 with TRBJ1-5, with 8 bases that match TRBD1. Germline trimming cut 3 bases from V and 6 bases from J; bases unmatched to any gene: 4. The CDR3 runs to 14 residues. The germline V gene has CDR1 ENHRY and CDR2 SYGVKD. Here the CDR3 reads CAISDRGPAQPQHF. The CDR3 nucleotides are TGTGCCATCAGTGACAGGGGGCCGGCTCAGCCCCAGCATTTT.

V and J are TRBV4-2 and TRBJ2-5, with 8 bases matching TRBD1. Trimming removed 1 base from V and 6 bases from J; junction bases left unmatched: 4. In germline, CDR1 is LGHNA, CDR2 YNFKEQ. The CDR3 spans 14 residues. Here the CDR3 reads CASSQGTGRKTQYF. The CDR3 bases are TGTGCCAGCAGCCAAGGGACAGGGAGGAAGACCCAGTACTTC.

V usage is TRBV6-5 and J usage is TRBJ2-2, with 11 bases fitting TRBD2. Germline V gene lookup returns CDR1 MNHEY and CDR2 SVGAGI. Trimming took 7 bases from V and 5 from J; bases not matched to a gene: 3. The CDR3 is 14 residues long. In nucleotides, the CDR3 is TGTGCCAGCACCTGGACTAGCGGGACCGGGGAGCTGTTTTTT. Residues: CASTWTSGTGELFF.

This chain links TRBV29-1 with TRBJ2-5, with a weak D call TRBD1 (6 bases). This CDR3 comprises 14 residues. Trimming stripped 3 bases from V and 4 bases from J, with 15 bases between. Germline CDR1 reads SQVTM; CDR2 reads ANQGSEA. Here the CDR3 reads CSVDTGNLGETQYF. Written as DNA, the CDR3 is TGCAGCGTTGATACAGGGAATTTAGGAGAGACCCAGTACTTC.